This is a list of T cell receptor beta chains from one sample in a study of cytomegalovirus exposure and HLA in healthy donors. Clones were read by immunoSEQ multiplex PCR, and TCRdb kept only the in-frame ones, dropping some. Its clone listing holds under 200,000 clones. What was sequenced was PBMCs. The receptors come from a man under 40 in good health and CMV-seronegative. Each CDR3 is given with its conserved first and last residue. A D gene is named only where the DNA matches it firmly.

TRBJ1-4 TRBV19 TRBD1 CASSYRQGLATNEKLFF TGTGCCAGTAGTTACCGACAGGGGCTAGCAACTAATGAAAAACTGTTTTTT
TRBJ2-7 TRBV19 TRBD1 CASSPGTGATYEQYF TGTGCCAGTAGTCCAGGGACAGGGGCAACCTACGAGCAGTACTTC
TRBJ1-1 TRBV6-6 . CASSYLGGGSEAFF TGTGCCAGCAGTTACTTGGGGGGGGGCTCTGAAGCTTTCTTT
TRBJ1-4 TRBV18 TRBD1 CASSTYRGTNEKLFF TGTGCCAGCTCAACTTACAGGGGGACTAATGAAAAACTGTTTTTT
TRBJ1-5 TRBV19 . CASIYKWGSNQPQHF TGTGCCAGTATCTATAAGTGGGGCAGCAATCAGCCCCAGCATTTT
TRBJ2-7 TRBV27 TRBD2 CASSSRRAGGPVKAGEQYF TGTGCCAGCAGTTCGAGGCGGGCGGGAGGGCCAGTAAAGGCAGGAGAGCAGTACTTC
TRBJ2-7 TRBV5-3 . CARSPTKGQPYEQYF TGTGCCAGAAGCCCTACGAAAGGACAGCCTTACGAGCAGTACTTC
TRBJ2-7 TRBV4-2 TRBD1 CAGLDRALNEQYF TGTGCCGGATTGGACAGGGCGTTAAACGAGCAGTACTTC
TRBJ2-7 TRBV29-1 TRBD1 CSVLTRRGQGAGEQYF TGCAGCGTTCTTACTCGGAGGGGACAGGGGGCTGGTGAGCAGTATTTC
TRBJ2-3 TRBV28 TRBD2 CASSSSGGGPPTDTQYF TGTGCCAGCAGTTCCTCGGGGGGAGGCCCCCCTACAGATACGCAGTATTTT
TRBJ1-1 TRBV2 . CASSEDNLNTEAFF TGTGCCAGCAGTGAGGACAATCTGAACACTGAAGCTTTCTTT
TRBJ2-3 TRBV4-3 TRBD2 CASSQELLAGGASTDTQYF TGCGCCAGCAGCCAAGAATTACTAGCGGGGGGAGCTAGCACAGATACGCAGTATTTT
TRBJ1-2 TRBV5-1 . CASSFDPGNGYTF TGCGCCAGCAGCTTTGACCCGGGGAACGGCTACACCTTC
TRBJ2-3 TRBV29-1 TRBD2 CSVEVLAGGGGTQYF TGCAGCGTTGAGGTGCTAGCGGGGGGCGGGGGTACGCAGTATTTT
TRBJ2-2 TRBV9 TRBD2 CASSPGGGAGELFF TGTGCCAGCAGCCCTGGTGGGGGGGCCGGGGAGCTGTTTTTT
TRBJ1-2 TRBV18 . CASSPLSPRDGYTF TGTGCCAGCTCACCACTTAGCCCCAGGGATGGCTACACCTTC
TRBJ2-7 TRBV9 TRBD2 CASSVGGGVFAGEQYF TGTGCCAGCAGCGTAGGGGGAGGGGTGTTCGCAGGCGAGCAGTACTTC
TRBJ1-1 TRBV30 . CAWTQPGVVNTEAFF TGTGCCTGGACCCAACCCGGAGTTGTGAACACTGAAGCTTTCTTT
TRBJ2-7 TRBV7-9 . CASSASGQHGEQYF TGTGCCAGCAGCGCTTCGGGACAACATGGCGAGCAGTACTTC
TRBJ2-2 TRBV25-1 TRBD2 CASSKTSANTGELFF TGTGCCAGCAGCAAAACTAGCGCGAACACCGGGGAGCTGTTTTTT
TRBJ1-1 TRBV28 . CASPDSIIMNTEAFF TGTGCCAGCCCAGACAGTATTATAATGAACACTGAAGCTTTCTTT
TRBJ1-4 TRBV10-2 . CASSGEAGSGEKLFF TGCGCCAGCAGCGGGGAGGCAGGGAGTGGTGAAAAACTGTTTTTT
TRBJ2-7 TRBV18 . CASHPRQVGSYEQYF TGTGCCAGCCATCCTCGACAGGTAGGCTCCTACGAGCAGTACTTC
TRBJ1-5 TRBV15 TRBD1 CATSRSRTGISNQPQHF TGTGCCACCAGCAGATCGCGGACAGGGATAAGCAATCAGCCCCAGCATTTT
TRBJ2-5 TRBV30 . CARNRAGETQYF TGTGCCCGGAATAGAGCGGGAGAGACCCAGTACTTC
TRBJ1-4 TRBV5-8 . CASSFQQPTNEKLFF TGTGCCAGCAGCTTTCAACAGCCAACTAATGAAAAACTGTTTTTT
TRBJ2-5 TRBV4-3 . CASSQDGGGGPQYF TGCGCCAGCAGCCAAGATGGGGGAGGGGGGCCCCAGTACTTC
TRBJ2-5 TRBV10-3 . CAISEQVLRSAETQYF TGTGCCATCAGTGAGCAGGTGTTACGTTCGGCGGAGACCCAGTACTTC
TRBJ1-1 TRBV27 TRBD1 CASKDGQGAHTEAFF TGTGCCAGCAAAGACGGACAGGGGGCGCACACTGAAGCTTTCTTT
TRBJ2-2 TRBV7-2 . CASSLGLLNTGELFF TGTGCCAGCAGCTTAGGGCTGCTGAACACCGGGGAGCTGTTTTTT
TRBJ2-7 TRBV19 TRBD2 CASHRGGAAGAYEQYF TGTGCCAGTCACCGGGGGGGAGCAGCGGGGGCCTACGAGCAGTACTTC
TRBJ2-7 TRBV5-4 . CASSVGGSGLVLGEQYF TGTGCCAGCAGCGTAGGGGGGTCCGGACTAGTCCTTGGCGAGCAGTACTTC
TRBJ1-2 TRBV30 . CAWVGAGIKGYTF TGTGCCTGGGTGGGGGCAGGGATAAAGGGCTACACCTTC
TRBJ2-3 TRBV27 . CASSLWASGTDTQYF TGTGCCAGCAGTTTATGGGCTAGCGGCACAGATACGCAGTATTTT
TRBJ1-4 TRBV7-9 . CASSFAQGSEKLFF TGTGCCAGCAGCTTCGCACAGGGTAGCGAAAAACTGTTTTTT
TRBJ2-7 TRBV6-5 TRBD1 CASSYGQGGYEQYF TGTGCCAGCAGTTACGGACAGGGTGGGTACGAGCAGTACTTC
TRBJ2-4 TRBV4-1 TRBD2 CASSQNPSGLAKNIQYF TGCGCCAGCAGCCAGAACCCTAGCGGGCTTGCCAAAAACATTCAGTACTTC
TRBJ2-7 TRBV12-2 . CASRLAGVSYEQYF TGTGCAAGTCGCTTGGCGGGAGTGAGCTACGAGCAGTACTTC
TRBJ2-3 TRBV7-6 TRBD2 CASSLVSGGDLMADTQYF TGTGCCAGCAGCTTAGTTTCGGGGGGGGACTTGATGGCAGATACGCAGTATTTT
TRBJ2-6 TRBV7-9 TRBD1 CASRTGQAFSGANVLTF TGTGCCAGCAGAACAGGACAGGCGTTCTCTGGGGCCAACGTCCTGACTTTC
TRBJ1-4 TRBV9 . CASSPQGSEEKLFF TGTGCCAGCAGCCCCCAGGGGAGTGAGGAAAAACTGTTTTTT
TRBJ2-5 TRBV11-2 . CASSSRGLQETQYF TGTGCCAGCAGCTCAAGGGGGTTACAAGAGACCCAGTACTTC
TRBJ2-1 TRBV9 TRBD2 CASSAWWWASGDNEQFF TGTGCCAGCAGCGCATGGTGGTGGGCTAGCGGCGACAATGAGCAGTTCTTC
TRBJ2-7 TRBV10-1 . CASSRGMKYEQYF TGCGCCAGCAGTCGGGGGATGAAGTACGAGCAGTACTTC
TRBJ2-1 TRBV30 TRBD2 CAWRASSGRLNYRDSYNEQFF TGTGCCTGGAGAGCTTCTAGCGGGAGGTTAAACTATCGGGACTCCTACAATGAGCAGTTCTTC
TRBJ2-7 TRBV4-3 . CASSQDPGSLEEQYF TGCGCCAGCAGCCAAGATCCCGGCTCTCTGGAGGAGCAGTACTTC